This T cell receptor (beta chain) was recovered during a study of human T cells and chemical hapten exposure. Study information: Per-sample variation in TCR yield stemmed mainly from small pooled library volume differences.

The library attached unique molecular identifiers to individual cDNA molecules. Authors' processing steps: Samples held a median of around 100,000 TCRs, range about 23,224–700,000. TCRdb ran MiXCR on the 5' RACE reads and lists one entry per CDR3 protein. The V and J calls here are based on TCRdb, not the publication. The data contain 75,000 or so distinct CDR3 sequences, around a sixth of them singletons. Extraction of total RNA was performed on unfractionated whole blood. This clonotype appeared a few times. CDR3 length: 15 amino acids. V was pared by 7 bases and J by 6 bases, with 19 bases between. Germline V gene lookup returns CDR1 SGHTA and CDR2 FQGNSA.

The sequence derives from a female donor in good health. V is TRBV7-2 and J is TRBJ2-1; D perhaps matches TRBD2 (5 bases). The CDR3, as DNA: TGTGCCAGCACACGAGGGAGCGGAGAATTCAATGAGCAGTTCTTC. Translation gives CASTRGSGEFNEQFF.